This T cell receptor beta chain was recorded in a study of shared clonotypes between healthy human individuals. Overall study: A couple of women and a few men aged 18 to 49 made up the donors. General study results and limits: In having few donors, the study represented limited genetic and exposure-history diversity. In general, naive subsets displayed greater estimated richness than memory subsets did.

Method: immunoSEQ multiplex PCR; TCRdb's copy keeps in-frame clones and lacks some. The sample contains over 2 million clones, approximately 95% of which appear only once. A note on this clone: Its antigen is not known.

Donors included only healthy HIV-negative adults lacking recent acute infections or vaccinations. The CDR3 contains 15 residues. Losses at the gene ends were 6 bases for V and 2 bases for J; bases not matched to a gene: 4. Germline V CDR1 and CDR2: MNHEY, SMNVEV (reference sequence). Sequenced material: naive CD4+ T cells sorted from blood. Noted subset: CD45RA+ positively selected. The chain carries TRBV27 and TRBJ2-6; the match to TRBD1 covers 7 bases. The receptor was isolated from a man between 18 and 35 years old in good health. CDR3 in amino acids: CASSSTGAGANVLTF. CDR3 sequence (DNA): TGTGCCAGCAGCTCAACAGGGGCTGGGGCCAACGTCCTGACTTTC.